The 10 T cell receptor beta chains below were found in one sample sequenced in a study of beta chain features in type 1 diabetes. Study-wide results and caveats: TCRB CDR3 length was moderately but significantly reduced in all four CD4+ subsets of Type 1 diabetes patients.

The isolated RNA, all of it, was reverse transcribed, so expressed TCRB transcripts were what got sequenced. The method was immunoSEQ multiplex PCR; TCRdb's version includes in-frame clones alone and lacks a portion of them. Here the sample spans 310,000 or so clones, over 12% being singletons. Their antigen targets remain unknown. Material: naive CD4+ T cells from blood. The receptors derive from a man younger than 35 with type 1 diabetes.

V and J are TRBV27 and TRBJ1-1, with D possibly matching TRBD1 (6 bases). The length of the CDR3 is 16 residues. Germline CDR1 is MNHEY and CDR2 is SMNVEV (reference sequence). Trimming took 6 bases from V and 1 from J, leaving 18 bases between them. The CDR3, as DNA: TGTGCCAGCAGCCTATTCGGGGGGCAGCAGAACACTGAAGCTTTCTTT. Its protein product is CASSLFGGQQNTEAFF.

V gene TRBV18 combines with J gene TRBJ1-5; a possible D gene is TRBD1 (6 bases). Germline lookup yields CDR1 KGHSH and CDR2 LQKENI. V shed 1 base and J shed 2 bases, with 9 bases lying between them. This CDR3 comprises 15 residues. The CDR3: CASSPQGVGNQPQHF. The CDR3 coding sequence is TGTGCCAGCTCACCACAGGGGGTAGGCAATCAGCCCCAGCATTTT.

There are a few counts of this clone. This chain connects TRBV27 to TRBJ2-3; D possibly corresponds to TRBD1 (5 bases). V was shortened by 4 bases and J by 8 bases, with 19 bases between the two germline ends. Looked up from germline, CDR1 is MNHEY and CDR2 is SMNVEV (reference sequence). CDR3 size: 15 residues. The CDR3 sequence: CASSSGPPAQGTQYF. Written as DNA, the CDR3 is TGTGCCAGCAGTTCGGGCCCGCCGGCTCAGGGTACGCAGTATTTT.

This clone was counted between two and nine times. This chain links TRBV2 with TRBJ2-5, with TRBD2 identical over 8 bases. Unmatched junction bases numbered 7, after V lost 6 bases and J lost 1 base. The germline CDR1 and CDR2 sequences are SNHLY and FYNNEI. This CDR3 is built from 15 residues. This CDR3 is CASSAGGFLQETQYF. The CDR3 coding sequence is TGTGCCAGCAGCGCGGGGGGATTCCTCCAAGAGACCCAGTACTTC.

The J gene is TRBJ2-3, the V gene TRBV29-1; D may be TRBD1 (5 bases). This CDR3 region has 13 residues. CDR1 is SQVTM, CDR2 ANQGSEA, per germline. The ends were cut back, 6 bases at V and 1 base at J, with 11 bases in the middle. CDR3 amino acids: CSVGEKGTDTQYF. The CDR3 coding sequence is TGCAGCGTAGGGGAAAAGGGCACAGATACGCAGTATTTT.

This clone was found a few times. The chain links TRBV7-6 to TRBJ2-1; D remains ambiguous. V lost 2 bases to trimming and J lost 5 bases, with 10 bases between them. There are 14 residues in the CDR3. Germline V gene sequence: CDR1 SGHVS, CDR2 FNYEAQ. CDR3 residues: CASSLYPSHNEQFF. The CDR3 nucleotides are TGTGCCAGCAGCTTATATCCCTCTCACAATGAGCAGTTCTTC.

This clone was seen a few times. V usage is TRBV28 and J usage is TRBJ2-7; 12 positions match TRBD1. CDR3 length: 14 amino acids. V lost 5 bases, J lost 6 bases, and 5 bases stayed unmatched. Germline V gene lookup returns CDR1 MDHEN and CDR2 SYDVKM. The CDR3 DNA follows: TGTGCCAGCAGTCGTCCGGGACAGGGGGCCGAGCAGTACTTC. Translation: CASSRPGQGAEQYF.

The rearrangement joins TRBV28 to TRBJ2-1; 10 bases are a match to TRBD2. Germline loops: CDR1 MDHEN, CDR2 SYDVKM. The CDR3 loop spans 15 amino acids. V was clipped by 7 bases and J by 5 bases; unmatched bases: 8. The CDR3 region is CASTPLAGNHNEQFF. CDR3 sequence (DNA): TGTGCCAGCACCCCACTAGCGGGGAATCACAATGAGCAGTTCTTC.

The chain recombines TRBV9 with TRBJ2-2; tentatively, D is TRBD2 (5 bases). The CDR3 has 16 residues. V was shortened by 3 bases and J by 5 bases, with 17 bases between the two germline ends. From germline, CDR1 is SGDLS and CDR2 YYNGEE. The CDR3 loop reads CASSGRGDKRTGELFF. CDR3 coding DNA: TGTGCCAGCAGCGGACGAGGAGATAAGCGGACCGGGGAGCTGTTTTTT.

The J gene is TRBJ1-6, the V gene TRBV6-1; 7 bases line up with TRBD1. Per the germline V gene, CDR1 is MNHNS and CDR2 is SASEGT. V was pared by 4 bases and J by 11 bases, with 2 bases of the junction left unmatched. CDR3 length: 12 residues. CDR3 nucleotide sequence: TGTGCCAGCAGTGGGACAGGCCCACCCCTCCACTTT. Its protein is CASSGTGPPLHF.